The T cell receptor beta chain described here comes from a study of shared clonotypes between healthy human individuals. Across the whole study: Researchers assigned three CD4 naive, three CD4 memory, two CD8 naive and one CD8 memory plate to each donor.

CDR1 is SNHLY, CDR2 FYNNEI, per germline. This CDR3 has 13 residues. Generated by immunoSEQ multiplex PCR, the TCRdb table keeps only in-frame clones and is missing some. This table holds about 600,000 clones, around 95% found once. Terminally differentiated effector memory CD45RA+ cells were excluded from the naive CD8 cells, which were CD45RO-negative and positively selected for CCR7. The rearrangement uses TRBV2 and TRBJ2-5, with D unresolved. The DNA end is more similar to TRBJ2-7, so the J call may be wrong. The specimen was naive CD8+ T cells sorted from blood. The clonotype comes from a woman in her thirties in good health. CDR3 sequence: CASRRMVGYEQYF. For the CDR3, the DNA is TGTGCCAGCAGGCGTATGGTGGGCTACGAGCAGTACTTC.